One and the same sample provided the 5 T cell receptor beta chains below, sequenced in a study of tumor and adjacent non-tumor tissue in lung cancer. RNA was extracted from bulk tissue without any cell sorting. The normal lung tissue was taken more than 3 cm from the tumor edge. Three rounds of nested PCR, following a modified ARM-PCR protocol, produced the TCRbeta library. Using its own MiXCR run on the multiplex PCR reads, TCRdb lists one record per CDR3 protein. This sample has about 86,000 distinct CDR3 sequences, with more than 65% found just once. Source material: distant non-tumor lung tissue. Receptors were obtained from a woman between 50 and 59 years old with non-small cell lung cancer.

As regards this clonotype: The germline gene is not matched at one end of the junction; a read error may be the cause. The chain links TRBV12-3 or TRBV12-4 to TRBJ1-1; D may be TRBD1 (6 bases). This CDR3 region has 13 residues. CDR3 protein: CATLRAGGNEALF. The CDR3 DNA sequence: TGTGCCACCCTCAGAGCGGGGGGCAATGAAGCTCTCTTT.

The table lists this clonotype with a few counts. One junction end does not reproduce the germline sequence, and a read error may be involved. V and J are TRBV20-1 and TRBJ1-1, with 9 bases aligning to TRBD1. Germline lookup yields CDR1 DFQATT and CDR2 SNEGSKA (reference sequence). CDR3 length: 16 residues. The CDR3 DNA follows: TGCAATGCTGGTAACAGGGGGCTAATGACAAACACTGAAGCTTTCTTT. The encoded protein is CNAGNRGLMTNTEAFF.

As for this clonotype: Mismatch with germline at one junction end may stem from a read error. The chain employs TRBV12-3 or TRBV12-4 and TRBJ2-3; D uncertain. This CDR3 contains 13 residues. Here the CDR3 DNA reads TGTACCAGCAACCCGGGCCGGCAAGATACGCAGTATTTT. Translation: CTSNPGRQDTQYF.

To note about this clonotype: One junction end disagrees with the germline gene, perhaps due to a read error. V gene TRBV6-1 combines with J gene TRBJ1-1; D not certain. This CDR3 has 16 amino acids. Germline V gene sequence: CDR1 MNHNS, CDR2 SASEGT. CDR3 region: CTSSDRWERVNTEAFF. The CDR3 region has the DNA TGTACCAGCAGTGACCGTTGGGAAAGGGTGAACACTGAAGCTTTCTTT.

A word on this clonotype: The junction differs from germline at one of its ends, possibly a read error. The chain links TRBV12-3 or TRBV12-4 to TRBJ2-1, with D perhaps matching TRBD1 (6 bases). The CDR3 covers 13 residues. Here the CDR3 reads CDSSWGQNNEQFF. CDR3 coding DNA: TGTGACAGCAGTTGGGGGCAGAACAATGAACAGTTCTTC.